The T cell receptor beta chain described here comes from a study of CD8+CD57+ T cells in acquired aplastic anemia. Study as a whole: Roughly 10.8 million reads were obtained on average for healthy donor CD4+ cells.

The TCR beta profiling, which covered VDJ combination and CDR3 sequence, was carried out using genomic DNA as the template. TCRdb processed the reads anew with MiXCR; each CDR3 protein has one entry. The profile shows roughly 150,000 distinct CDR3 sequences, approximately 43% of them singletons. The CDR3 totals 19 residues. Germline CDR1 and CDR2: DFQATT and SNEGSKA (reference sequence). Trimming pared 4 bases from V and 1 base from J, leaving 26 bases between. This clonotype occurred once. Antigen specificity is unknown. Study-wide results and caveats: Under 35 was the count of CD8+ CDR3 sequences that patients shared with controls.

The receptor comes from a human donor in good health. Sequencing was performed on sorted CD4+, CD8+, or CD8+CD57+ T cells (not recorded which) from PBMCs. The J gene is TRBJ2-1, the V gene TRBV20-1, with D tentatively TRBD1 or TRBD2 (5 bases each). CDR3 in DNA: TGCAGTGCTAAGGACAAATCCGTCCCCGAAAGGAGGTCCTACAATGAGCAGTTCTTC. This sequence encodes CSAKDKSVPERRSYNEQFF.